This T cell receptor (beta chain) was identified during a study of early T cells in non-severe SARS-CoV-2 infection. This clonotype was found many times. The CDR3 extends over 15 amino acids. V shed 4 bases and J shed 4 bases, with 14 bases lying between them. Germline CDR1 is WSHSY and CDR2 is SAAADI. MiXCR, run by TCRdb on the 5' RACE reads, gives a single entry per CDR3 protein. The sample records 53,000 or so distinct CDR3 sequences, roughly 7.7% being singletons. The chain recombines TRBV10-2 with TRBJ1-5; tentative D call: TRBD1 (5 bases). The sample consisted of whole blood. The receptor comes from an adult who was a healthcare worker with PCR-confirmed SARS-CoV-2 infection or an uninfected control (not recorded which). The CDR3 region has the DNA TGCGCCAGCAGTGCGCAGGGCGGGGGAAATCAGCCCCAGCATTTT. It yields the protein CASSAQGGGNQPQHF.